The entry that follows covers one T cell receptor (beta chain) sequence. What it recognizes is unknown. In germline, CDR1 is MDHEN, CDR2 SYDVKM. Trimming removed 6 bases at V and 2 bases at J, with 14 bases between. The CDR3 sequence is 14 residues long. The sample belongs to a study of OX40 agonist ivuxolimab in advanced cancers. Study context: People who had prior anti-PD-1, anti-PD-L1 or anti-CTLA-4 therapy could take part, and around 40% had some. Study-level results: In the 0.1 to 3.0 mg/kg range, CD4+ and CD8+ blood T cells had expanded clonally by week 6.

Exclusion applied to patients with autoimmune disease history or systemic immunosuppression. Only in-frame clones appear in the TCRdb table, and some are missing; sequencing was by immunoSEQ multiplex PCR. The table lists 50,000 to 55,000 clones, over 75% of them singletons, with about a tenth in the top ten. V gene TRBV28 combines with J gene TRBJ2-7; D perhaps matches TRBD2 (6 bases). Sequencing used CD4+ or CD8+ T cells sorted from blood, obtained in a trial of the OX40 agonist ivuxolimab. The source is an adult with an advanced solid tumor such as melanoma, head and neck, liver or kidney cancer. The CDR3 coding sequence is TGTGCCAGCAGCCTAGCGTCCATTACCTACGAGCAGTACTTC. Translation gives CASSLASITYEQYF.